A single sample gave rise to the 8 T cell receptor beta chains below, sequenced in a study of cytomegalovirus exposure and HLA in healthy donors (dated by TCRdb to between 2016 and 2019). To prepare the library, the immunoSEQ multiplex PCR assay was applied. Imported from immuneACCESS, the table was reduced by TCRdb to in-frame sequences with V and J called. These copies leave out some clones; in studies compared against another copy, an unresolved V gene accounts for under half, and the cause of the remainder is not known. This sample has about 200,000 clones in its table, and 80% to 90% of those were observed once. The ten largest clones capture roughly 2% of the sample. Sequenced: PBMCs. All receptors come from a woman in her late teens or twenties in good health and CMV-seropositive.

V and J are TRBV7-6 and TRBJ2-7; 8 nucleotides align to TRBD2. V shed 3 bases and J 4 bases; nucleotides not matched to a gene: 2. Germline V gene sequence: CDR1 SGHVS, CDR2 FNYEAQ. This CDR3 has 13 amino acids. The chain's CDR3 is CASSFGLAYEQYF. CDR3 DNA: TGTGCCAGCAGCTTCGGACTAGCTTACGAGCAGTACTTC.

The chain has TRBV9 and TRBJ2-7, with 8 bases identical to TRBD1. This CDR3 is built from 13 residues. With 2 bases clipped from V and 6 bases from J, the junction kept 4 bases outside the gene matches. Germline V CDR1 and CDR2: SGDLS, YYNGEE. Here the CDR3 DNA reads TGTGCCAGCAGCGTCGACAGGGGCTCCGAGCAGTACTTC. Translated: CASSVDRGSEQYF.

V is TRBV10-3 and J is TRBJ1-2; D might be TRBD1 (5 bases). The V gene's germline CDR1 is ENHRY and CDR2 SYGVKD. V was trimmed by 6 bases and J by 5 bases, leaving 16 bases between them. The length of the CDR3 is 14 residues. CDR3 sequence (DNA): TGTGCCATCAGCGAGGACACCGTGATATATGGCTACACCTTC. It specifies CAISEDTVIYGYTF.

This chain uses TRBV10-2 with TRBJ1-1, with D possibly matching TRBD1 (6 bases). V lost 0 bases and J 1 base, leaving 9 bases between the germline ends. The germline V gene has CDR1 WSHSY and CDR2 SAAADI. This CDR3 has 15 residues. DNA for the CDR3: TGCGCCAGCAGTGAGTCTCGGACAGCGAACACTGAAGCTTTCTTT. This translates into CASSESRTANTEAFF.

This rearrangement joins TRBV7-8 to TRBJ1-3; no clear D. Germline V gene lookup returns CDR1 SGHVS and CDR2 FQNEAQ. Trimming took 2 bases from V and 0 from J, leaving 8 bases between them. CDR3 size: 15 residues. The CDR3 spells CASSLFPVSGNTIYF. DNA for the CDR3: TGTGCCAGCAGCTTATTCCCGGTCTCTGGAAACACCATATATTTT. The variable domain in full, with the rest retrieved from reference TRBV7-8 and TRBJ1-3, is GAGVSQSPRYKVAKRGQDVALRCDPISGHVSLFWYQQALGQGPEFLTYFQNEAQLDKSGLPSDRFFAERPEGSVSTLKIQRTQQEDSAVYLCASSLFPVSGNTIYFGEGSWLTVV.

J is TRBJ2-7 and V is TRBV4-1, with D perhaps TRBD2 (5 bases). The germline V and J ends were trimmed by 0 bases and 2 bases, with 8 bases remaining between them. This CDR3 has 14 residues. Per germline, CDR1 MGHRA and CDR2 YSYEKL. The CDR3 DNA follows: TGCGCCAGCAGCCAAGATCCGGGGACCTACGAGCAGTACTTC. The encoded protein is CASSQDPGTYEQYF.

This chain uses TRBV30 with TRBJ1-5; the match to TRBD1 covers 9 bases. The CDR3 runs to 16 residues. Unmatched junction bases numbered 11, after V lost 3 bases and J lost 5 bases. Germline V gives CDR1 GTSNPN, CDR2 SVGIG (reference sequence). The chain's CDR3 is CAWRGPGQGKDQPQHF. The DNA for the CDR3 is TGTGCCTGGAGAGGACCGGGACAGGGCAAGGATCAGCCCCAGCATTTT.

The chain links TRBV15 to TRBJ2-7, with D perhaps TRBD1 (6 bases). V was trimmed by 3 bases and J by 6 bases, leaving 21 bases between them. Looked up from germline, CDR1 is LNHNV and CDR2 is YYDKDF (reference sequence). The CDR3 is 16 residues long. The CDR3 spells CATSSHSSRRGFEQYF. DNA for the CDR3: TGTGCCACCAGCAGTCACTCTAGCCGCAGGGGTTTCGAGCAGTACTTC.